This note documents a single T cell receptor (beta chain) sequence. What antigen it recognizes has not been identified. No much larger clonotype is one base removed from it; base qualities were not supplied. According to the study, the label for this sample's time point signals: baseline before first vaccination. Vaccinee samples were obtained from the UK trials COV001 and COV002, which included a single-blind randomized controlled phase 2/3 trial of AZD1222 (ChAdOx1 nCoV-19) in healthy adults. For TCRbeta chain sequencing, PBMC samples from trial participants were taken at day 0 and at day 28 after the second dose. The germline V gene yields SGHTA for CDR1 and FQGNSA for CDR2. V and J are truncated by 5 bases and 4 bases respectively, leaving an intervening sequence of 14 bases. Taken from cysteine to phenylalanine, the CDR3 has 14 residues. CDR3 DNA only is kept here, 42 bases in frame from base 1.

The CDR3 regions of human TCRbeta chains were analyzed by immunosequencing. The authors processed their data as follows. Repertoire TCRs were checked for matches against a reference library of SARS-CoV-2-specific TCRs that had been generated using the MIRA antigen-specificity platform. Breadth meant the fraction of unique TCRs that were SARS-CoV-2-associated, whereas depth meant the fraction of total T cells that were SARS-CoV-2-associated. Using the MIRA data, every spike-specific TCR was mapped to the spike region that the TCR reacted to and assigned to either a CD4 or a CD8 class. Log10-transformed breadth and depth values were compared by one-way ANOVA with Sidak's multiple comparisons tests. The source is immuneACCESS, and TCRdb retained only in-frame sequences with V and J called. Part of the clones is not carried over; for the studies checked, unresolved V genes explain less than half of this, and the remainder is unexplained. That table is the source of V, J and clone size, and D and trimming were worked out from the DNA. The sample table contains 150,000 to 200,000 clones; only one count was recorded for 87% of them. The top ten clonotypes cover around 3% of the sample.

The sample comes from a study of T cell responses to AZD1222 COVID-19 vaccine (dated by TCRdb to the early 2020s). With regard to the full study: AZD1222 recipients given second doses at about 4 weeks or at about 12 weeks were pooled, since spike-specific TCR depth and breadth were not found to differ between the two schedules. A total of around 240 trial participants underwent TCR sequencing, of whom 207 had received two doses of AZD1222 and around 25 had received two doses of the MenACWY control vaccine. Trial participants were enrolled by age into 18-55, 56-69 and 70-plus year subgroups, with around 150, 28 and 57 TCR-sequenced participants respectively. The research as a whole found: Conclusions about previously exposed vaccinees were limited because only six AZD1222 recipients were SARS-CoV-2 seropositive at baseline. After two AZD1222 doses, both the breadth and the depth of spike-specific TCRs were significantly higher than at day 0 and than in MenACWY recipients. Epitopes outside the regions mutated in the B.1.351 and B.1.1.7 variants were reportedly recognized by nearly half of the unique spike-specific TCRs. CD4 TCRs associated with the vaccine covered the entire spike protein, and the dominant responses were in regions 160-218 and 743-854. Because no samples from the day 14 peak response were available, repertoires could be characterized only after the peak T cell response. Participants were mostly white British, with more females than males. The authors suggested clonal diversity may have been underestimated. The 56-69-year group was small, and its depth increase did not reach significance, likely because of low power.

The rearrangement joined TRBV7-2 to TRBJ2-5, with no confident D gene call. The specimen was peripheral blood, collected on day 0 of AZD1222 vaccination. The source of this sequence is an adult in good health. The CDR3 reads as follows: CASSPNGFGETQYF. The nucleotides read TGTGCCAGCAGCCCCAACGGGTTTGGAGAGACCCAGTACTTC.